The clone carrying this T cell receptor beta chain was seen repeatedly, ten times or more. The data derive from a study of molecular identifiers for immune sequencing clone quantification. Previously reported methods and listed TCR primers produced the bulk TCR libraries. TCRdb fed the PCR reads into MiXCR, producing one record per CDR3 protein. Seen here are about 320,000 distinct CDR3 sequences, about 22% observed once, and the top ten hold 0.74%. The CDR3 totals 17 residues. CDR1 is SQVTM, CDR2 ANQGSEA, per germline. With V trimmed by 5 bases and J by 3 bases, 8 bases remained unmatched. This clonotype was sampled from a human donor in good health. Some libraries in this study had Jurkat cell RNA spiked in. The rearrangement joins TRBV29-1 to TRBJ2-3, with 16 nucleotides matching TRBD2. The sequenced material came from naive CD8+ T cells from blood, with Jurkat cell RNA spiked in. Subset reported: FACS-sorted CD8+CD4-CCR7+CD45RA+ naive T cells. CDR3 in amino acids: CSVYPGTSGRVTDTQYF. The DNA of the CDR3 is TGCAGCGTTTATCCCGGGACTAGCGGGAGGGTTACAGATACGCAGTATTTT.